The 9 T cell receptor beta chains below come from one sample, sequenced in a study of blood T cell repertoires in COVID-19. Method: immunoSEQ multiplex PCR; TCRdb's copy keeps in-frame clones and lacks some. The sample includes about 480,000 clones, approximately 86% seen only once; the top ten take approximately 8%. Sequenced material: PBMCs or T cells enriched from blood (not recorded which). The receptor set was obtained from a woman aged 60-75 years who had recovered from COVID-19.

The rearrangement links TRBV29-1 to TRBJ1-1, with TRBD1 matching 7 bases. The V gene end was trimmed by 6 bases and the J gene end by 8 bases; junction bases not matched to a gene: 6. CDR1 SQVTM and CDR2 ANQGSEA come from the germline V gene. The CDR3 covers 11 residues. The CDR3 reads CSVGTVREAFF. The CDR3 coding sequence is TGCAGCGTAGGGACAGTGAGAGAAGCTTTCTTT.

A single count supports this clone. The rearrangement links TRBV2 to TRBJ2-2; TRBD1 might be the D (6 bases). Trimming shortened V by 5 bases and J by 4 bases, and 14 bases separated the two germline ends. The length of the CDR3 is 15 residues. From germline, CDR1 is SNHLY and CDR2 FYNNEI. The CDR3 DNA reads TGTGCCAGCAGTACCGACAGGATGACCACCGGGGAGCTGTTTTTT. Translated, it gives CASSTDRMTTGELFF.

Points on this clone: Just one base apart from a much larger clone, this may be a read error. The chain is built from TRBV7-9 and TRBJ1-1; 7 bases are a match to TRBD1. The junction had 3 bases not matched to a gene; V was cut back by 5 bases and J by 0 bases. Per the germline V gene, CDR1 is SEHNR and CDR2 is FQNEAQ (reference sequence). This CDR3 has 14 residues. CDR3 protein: CASSRDSMNTEAFF. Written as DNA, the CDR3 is TGTGCCAGCAGCCGGGACAGCATGAACACTGAAGCTTTCTTT.

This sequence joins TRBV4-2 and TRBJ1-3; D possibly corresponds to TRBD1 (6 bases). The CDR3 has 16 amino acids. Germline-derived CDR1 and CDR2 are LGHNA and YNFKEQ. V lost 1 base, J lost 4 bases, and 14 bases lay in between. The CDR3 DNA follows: TGTGCCAGCAGCCAAGGCCCAGGGGATGGAGGAAACACCATATATTTT. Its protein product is CASSQGPGDGGNTIYF.

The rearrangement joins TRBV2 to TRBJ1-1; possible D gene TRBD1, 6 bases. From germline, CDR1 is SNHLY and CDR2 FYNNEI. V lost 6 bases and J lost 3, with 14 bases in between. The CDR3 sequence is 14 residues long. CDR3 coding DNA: TGTGCCAGCAGACCACAGGGATTGGACACTGAAGCTTTCTTT. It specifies CASRPQGLDTEAFF.

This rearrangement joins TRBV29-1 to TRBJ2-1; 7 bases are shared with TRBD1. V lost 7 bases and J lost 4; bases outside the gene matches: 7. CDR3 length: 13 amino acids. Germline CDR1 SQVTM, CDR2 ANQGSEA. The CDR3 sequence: CSAQRDRYNEQFF. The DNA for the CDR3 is TGCAGCGCCCAAAGGGACAGATACAATGAGCAGTTCTTC.

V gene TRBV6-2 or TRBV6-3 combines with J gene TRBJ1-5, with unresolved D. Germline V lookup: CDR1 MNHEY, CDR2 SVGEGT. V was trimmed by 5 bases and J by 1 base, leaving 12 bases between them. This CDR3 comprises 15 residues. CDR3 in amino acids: CASSDVGGSNQPQHF. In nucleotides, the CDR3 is TGTGCCAGCAGTGACGTAGGAGGAAGCAATCAGCCCCAGCATTTT.

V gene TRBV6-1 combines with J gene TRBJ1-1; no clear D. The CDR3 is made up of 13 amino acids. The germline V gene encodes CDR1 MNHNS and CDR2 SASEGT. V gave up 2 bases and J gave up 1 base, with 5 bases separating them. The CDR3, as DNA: TGTGCCAGCAGTGAAACAGAGAACACTGAAGCTTTCTTT. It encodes CASSETENTEAFF.

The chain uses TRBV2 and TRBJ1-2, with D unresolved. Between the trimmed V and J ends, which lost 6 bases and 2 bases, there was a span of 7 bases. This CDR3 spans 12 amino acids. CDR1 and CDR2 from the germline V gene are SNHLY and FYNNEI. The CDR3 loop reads CASRDMNYGYTF. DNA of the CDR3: TGTGCCAGCAGAGACATGAACTATGGCTACACCTTC.